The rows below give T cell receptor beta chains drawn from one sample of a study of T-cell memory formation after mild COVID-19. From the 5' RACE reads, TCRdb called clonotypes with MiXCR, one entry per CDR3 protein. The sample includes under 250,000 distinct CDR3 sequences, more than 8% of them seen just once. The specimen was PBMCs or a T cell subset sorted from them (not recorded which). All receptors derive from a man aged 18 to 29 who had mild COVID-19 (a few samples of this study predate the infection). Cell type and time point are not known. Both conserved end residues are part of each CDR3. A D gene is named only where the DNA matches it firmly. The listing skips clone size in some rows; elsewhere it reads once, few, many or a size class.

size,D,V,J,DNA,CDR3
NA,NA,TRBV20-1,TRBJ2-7,TGCAGTGCTAGGGGGTCCGGGAACGAGCAGTACTTC,CSARGSGNEQYF
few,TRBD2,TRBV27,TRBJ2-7,TGTGCCAGCAGTTTGGGAGGGGCGGTCTACGAGCAGTACTTC,CASSLGGAVYEQYF
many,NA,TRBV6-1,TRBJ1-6,TGTGCCAGCAGTGCCGGGGGAGGAGGTTCACCCCTCCACTTT,CASSAGGGGSPLHF
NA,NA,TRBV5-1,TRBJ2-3,TGCGCCAGCAGTGGGAGAGCCGCAGGTATAGATACGCAGTATTTT,CASSGRAAGIDTQYF
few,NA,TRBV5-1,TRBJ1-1,TGCGCCAGCAGCTTGGTGTCAGCCACTGAAGCTTTCTTT,CASSLVSATEAFF
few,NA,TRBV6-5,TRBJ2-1,TGTGCCAGCAGTTACTCGAGTGGTTCCGCGGGGGCCAATGAGCAGTTCTTC,CASSYSSGSAGANEQFF
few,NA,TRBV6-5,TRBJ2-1,TGTGCCAGACTGGGACGGCCAAGCTCCTACAATGAGCAGTTCTTC,CARLGRPSSYNEQFF
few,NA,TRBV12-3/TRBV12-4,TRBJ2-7,TGTGCCAGCAGGGGTCAGCGCTCCTACGAGCAGTACTTC,CASRGQRSYEQYF
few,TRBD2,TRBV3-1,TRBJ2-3,TGTGCCAGCAGCCAGTTTTCGGGGGGGACCCCCGATACGCAGTATTTT,CASSQFSGGTPDTQYF
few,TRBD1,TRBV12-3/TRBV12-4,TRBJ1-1,TGTGCCAGCAGCCCCAGGGGGCTAATCACTGAAGCTTTCTTT,CASSPRGLITEAFF
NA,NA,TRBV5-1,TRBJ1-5,TGCGCCAGCAGCTCCTCCGGGGGTCGCAATCAGCCCCAGCATTTT,CASSSSGGRNQPQHF
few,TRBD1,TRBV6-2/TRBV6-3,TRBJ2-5,TGTGCCAGCAGTACCTACAGGGGGCAAGAGACCCAGTACTTC,CASSTYRGQETQYF
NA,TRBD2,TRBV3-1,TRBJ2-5,TGTGCCAGCAGCCAAGCTAGCGGGGGGGCGGAGACCCAGTACTTC,CASSQASGGAETQYF
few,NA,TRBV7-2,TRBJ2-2,TGTGCCAGCAGCCCCCTAGGGTCGAACACCGGGGAGCTGTTTTTT,CASSPLGSNTGELFF
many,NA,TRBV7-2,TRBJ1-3,TGTGCCAGCAGCTTAGGAGCTACAGGCGCCTCTGGAAACACCATATATTTT,CASSLGATGASGNTIYF
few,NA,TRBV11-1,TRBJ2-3,TGTGCCAGCAGCTTACGGGTGACAACTAGCACAGATACGCAGTATTTT,CASSLRVTTSTDTQYF
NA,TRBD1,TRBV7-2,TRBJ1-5,TGTGCCAGCAGCCGAGGGACAGGGGACAATCAGCCCCAGCATTTT,CASSRGTGDNQPQHF
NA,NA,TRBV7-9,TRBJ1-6,TGTGCCAGCAGTATAGGGTGGCGCTCACCCCTCCACTTT,CASSIGWRSPLHF
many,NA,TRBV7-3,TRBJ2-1,TGTGCCAGCAGCCCCGGGGGCTCGAATCGGAATGAGCAGTTCTTC,CASSPGGSNRNEQFF
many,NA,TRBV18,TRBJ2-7,TGTGCCAGCTCCCCAGAAAGGGGCGAGCAGTACTTC,CASSPERGEQYF
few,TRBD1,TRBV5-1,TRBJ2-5,TGCGCCAGCAGCTCCGGGACAGGCGATCAAGAGACCCAGTACTTC,CASSSGTGDQETQYF
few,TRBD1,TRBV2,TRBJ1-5,TGTGCCAGCACTCGGGACAGGGGCAATCAGCCCCAGCATTTT,CASTRDRGNQPQHF
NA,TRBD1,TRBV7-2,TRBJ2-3,TGTGCCAGCAGCCAGGGGGCGGGACAGGACTCCGATACGCAGTATTTT,CASSQGAGQDSDTQYF
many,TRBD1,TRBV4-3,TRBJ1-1,TGCGCCAGCAGCCCGGACAGGGGAAAACCTGAAGCTTTCTTT,CASSPDRGKPEAFF
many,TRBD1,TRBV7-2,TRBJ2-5,TGTGCCAGCAGCTCATACAGGGGGCGCATGGCCCAGTACTTC,CASSSYRGRMAQYF
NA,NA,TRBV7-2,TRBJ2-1,TGTGCCAGCAGCTTGATTCCTGAATTGCCTAATGAGCAGTTCTTC,CASSLIPELPNEQFF
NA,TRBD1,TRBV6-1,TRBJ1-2,TGTGCCAGCATTACCGGGACAGGGGCCCTTCGGGGCTACACCTTC,CASITGTGALRGYTF
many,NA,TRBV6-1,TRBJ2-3,TGTGCCAGCATCATTTGGGGCAGGGGTACCACAGATACGCAGTATTTT,CASIIWGRGTTDTQYF
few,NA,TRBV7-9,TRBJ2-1,TGTGCCAGCAGCCTTCGGAACAGCTCCTACAATGAGCAGTTCTTC,CASSLRNSSYNEQFF
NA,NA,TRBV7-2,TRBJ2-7,TGTGCCAGCAGCTTAGCCCCTCGGGGGCGGCAGGGTGTAGCCTACGAGCAGTACTTC,CASSLAPRGRQGVAYEQYF
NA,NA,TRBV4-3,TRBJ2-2,TGCGCCAGCAGCCAAGGACCCGGGGGCGGGAGGGAGCTGTTTTTT,CASSQGPGGGRELFF
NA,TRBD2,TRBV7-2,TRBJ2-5,TGTGCCAGCAGCTTTCGGCTAGCGGACCAAGAGACCCAGTACTTC,CASSFRLADQETQYF
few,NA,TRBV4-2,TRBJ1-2,TGTGCCAGCAGCCAAGATATTACAGGACAGTTCGGTGGCTACACCTTC,CASSQDITGQFGGYTF
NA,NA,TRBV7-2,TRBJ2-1,TGTGCCAGCAGCTTAGTGGATTACAATGAGCAGTTCTTC,CASSLVDYNEQFF
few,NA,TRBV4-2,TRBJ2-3,TGTGCCAGCAGCCAAGAAACCGTGGTGGATACGCAGTATTTT,CASSQETVVDTQYF
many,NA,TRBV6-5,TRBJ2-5,TGTGCCAGCACCTCCCAAGGAGAGACCCAGTACTTC,CASTSQGETQYF
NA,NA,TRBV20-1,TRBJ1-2,TGCAGTGCTAGCCTAGCTGGCTACACCTTC,CSASLAGYTF
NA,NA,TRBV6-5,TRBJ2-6,TGTGCCAGCAAGAGGGAGAGCTCTGGGGCCAACGTCCTGACTTTC,CASKRESSGANVLTF
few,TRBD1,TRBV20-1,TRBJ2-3,TGCAGTGCTAGAGTGGGACAGGGGGTTCCCTACACAGATACGCAGTATTTT,CSARVGQGVPYTDTQYF
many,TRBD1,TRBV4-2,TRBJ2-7,TGTGCCAGCAGCCAAGTTTTCGGGGCAGGGGGCTACGAGCAGTACTTC,CASSQVFGAGGYEQYF
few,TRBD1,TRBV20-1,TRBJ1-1,TGCAGTGCTAGAGATCCCCGAATTGGACAGGGGGCGAGTACTGAAGCTTTCTTT,CSARDPRIGQGASTEAFF
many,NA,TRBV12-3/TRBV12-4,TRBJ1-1,TGTGCCAGCAGTCCGCAGACAGACTTAGGCACTGAAGCTTTCTTT,CASSPQTDLGTEAFF